A selection of T cell receptor beta chains follows, all from one sample in a study of T cell responses to AZD1222 COVID-19 vaccine. Generated by immunoSEQ multiplex PCR, the TCRdb table keeps only in-frame clones and is missing some. Of tens of thousands of clones listed, around nine tenths were seen once; the top ten hold about 5.7%. This specimen consisted of peripheral blood, obtained 28 days after the second dose of the MenACWY control vaccine. These receptors all come from an adult who received the MenACWY meningococcal vaccine as a control. The CDR3 runs from the conserved cysteine through the conserved F or W. D genes are given only for firm matches. Size tells how often a clone was seen (once, few, many) or the class of an expanded clone, and some rows leave it out.

v_call: TRBV9
clone_size: .
j_call: TRBJ2-7
d_call: .
cdr3_nt: TGTGCCAGCAGCGCCAACTCCTACGAGCAGTACTTC
cdr3_aa: CASSANSYEQYF

v_call: TRBV29-1
clone_size: .
j_call: TRBJ2-3
d_call: .
cdr3_nt: TGCAGCGTAGCCACCCTGGGTGCCACAGATACGCAGTATTTT
cdr3_aa: CSVATLGATDTQYF

v_call: TRBV20-1
clone_size: once
j_call: TRBJ2-5
d_call: .
cdr3_nt: TGCAGTGCCCGCCGTTCGACCCAGTACTTC
cdr3_aa: CSARRSTQYF

v_call: TRBV18
clone_size: .
j_call: TRBJ2-1
d_call: TRBD2
cdr3_nt: TGTGCCAGCTCACCTCTACCTAGCGGGAGGGGAGGACTCAATGAGCAGTTCTTC
cdr3_aa: CASSPLPSGRGGLNEQFF

v_call: TRBV7-9
clone_size: .
j_call: TRBJ1-4
d_call: .
cdr3_nt: TGTGCCAGCAGCTTAGATGCATGGGGGCAGAATGAAAAACTGTTTTTT
cdr3_aa: CASSLDAWGQNEKLFF

v_call: TRBV6-2/TRBV6-3
clone_size: .
j_call: TRBJ2-1
d_call: TRBD1
cdr3_nt: TGTGCCAGCAGTTACGTCCCGGGACAGACCTACAATGAGCAGTTCTTC
cdr3_aa: CASSYVPGQTYNEQFF

v_call: TRBV27
clone_size: .
j_call: TRBJ2-7
d_call: .
cdr3_nt: TGTGCCAGCAGTCTGGGACCGGCCTACGAGCAGTACTTC
cdr3_aa: CASSLGPAYEQYF

v_call: TRBV29-1
clone_size: .
j_call: TRBJ1-4
d_call: .
cdr3_nt: TGCGCCGCGCAAGGGTCGGGAGGGGAAAAACTGTTTTTT
cdr3_aa: CAAQGSGGEKLFF

v_call: TRBV18
clone_size: .
j_call: TRBJ1-5
d_call: .
cdr3_nt: TGTGCCAGCTCAGACTCTGGGGTAGGTCAGCCCCAGCATTTT
cdr3_aa: CASSDSGVGQPQHF

v_call: TRBV6-4
clone_size: .
j_call: TRBJ2-2
d_call: TRBD1
cdr3_nt: TGTGCCAGCAGTCGAGATGGACAGGGGTTCACCGGGGAGCTGTTTTTT
cdr3_aa: CASSRDGQGFTGELFF

v_call: TRBV6-5
clone_size: .
j_call: TRBJ2-1
d_call: TRBD2
cdr3_nt: TGTGCCAGCAGTTACGTTACTAGCGGGAGCGGTGAGCAGTTCTTC
cdr3_aa: CASSYVTSGSGEQFF

v_call: TRBV4-1
clone_size: .
j_call: TRBJ2-7
d_call: .
cdr3_nt: TGCGCCAGCAGCCCGGAGAACACTCCCTACGAGCAGTACTTC
cdr3_aa: CASSPENTPYEQYF

v_call: TRBV10-3
clone_size: .
j_call: TRBJ1-1
d_call: .
cdr3_nt: TGTGCCATCAGTGATTTAAAACAGCTAAACACTGAAGCTTTCTTT
cdr3_aa: CAISDLKQLNTEAFF

v_call: TRBV30
clone_size: once
j_call: TRBJ2-1
d_call: .
cdr3_nt: TGTGCCTGGAGTCGGAATGAGCAGTTCTTC
cdr3_aa: CAWSRNEQFF

v_call: TRBV5-1
clone_size: .
j_call: TRBJ2-2
d_call: TRBD2
cdr3_nt: TGCGCCAGCAGCCTGGGACTAGCGGGGACCGGGGAGCTGTTTTTT
cdr3_aa: CASSLGLAGTGELFF

v_call: TRBV7-9
clone_size: .
j_call: TRBJ2-3
d_call: .
cdr3_nt: TGTGCCAGCAGCCTGACAGATACGCAGTATTTT
cdr3_aa: CASSLTDTQYF

v_call: TRBV5-5
clone_size: once
j_call: TRBJ2-7
d_call: TRBD2
cdr3_nt: TGTGCCAGCAGCTTGCGGCGGGAGACCTACGAGCAGTACTTC
cdr3_aa: CASSLRRETYEQYF

v_call: TRBV5-1
clone_size: .
j_call: TRBJ2-5
d_call: .
cdr3_nt: TGCGCCAGCAGCTTGGCCCTCGGGGGCGGAGAGACCCAGTACTTC
cdr3_aa: CASSLALGGGETQYF

v_call: TRBV12-3/TRBV12-4
clone_size: once
j_call: TRBJ2-5
d_call: .
cdr3_nt: TGTGCCAGCAGTTTGGACGGTGAGACCCAGTACTTC
cdr3_aa: CASSLDGETQYF

v_call: TRBV6-5
clone_size: .
j_call: TRBJ2-7
d_call: TRBD2
cdr3_nt: TGTGCCAGCAGCTCCGGGACTAGCGAACAGGAGCAATACTTC
cdr3_aa: CASSSGTSEQEQYF

v_call: TRBV4-3
clone_size: .
j_call: TRBJ2-1
d_call: TRBD2
cdr3_nt: TGCGCCAGCAGCCAAGAAGGGGGGACTAGCGGGAGAATTGAGCAGTTCTTC
cdr3_aa: CASSQEGGTSGRIEQFF

v_call: TRBV6-5
clone_size: few
j_call: TRBJ1-3
d_call: .
cdr3_nt: TGTGCCAGCAGCAATGGGGGTTCCGGAAACACCATATATTTT
cdr3_aa: CASSNGGSGNTIYF

v_call: TRBV4-3
clone_size: .
j_call: TRBJ2-3
d_call: TRBD2
cdr3_nt: TGCGCCAGCAGCCAAGGGCGGGAGTTAGATACGCAGTATTTT
cdr3_aa: CASSQGRELDTQYF

v_call: TRBV27
clone_size: .
j_call: TRBJ1-1
d_call: .
cdr3_nt: TGTGCCAGCGGAATGGAGTTCGCGATGGGGACTGAAGCTTTCTTT
cdr3_aa: CASGMEFAMGTEAFF

v_call: TRBV19
clone_size: .
j_call: TRBJ1-5
d_call: .
cdr3_nt: TGTGCCAGTAGTCAGACAGACTTACAGCCCCAGCATTTT
cdr3_aa: CASSQTDLQPQHF

v_call: TRBV5-6
clone_size: .
j_call: TRBJ1-4
d_call: TRBD1
cdr3_nt: TGTGCCAGCAGCTACTACAGGGGGCGCGGTGATGAAAAACTGTTTTTT
cdr3_aa: CASSYYRGRGDEKLFF

v_call: TRBV7-9
clone_size: .
j_call: TRBJ1-2
d_call: TRBD1
cdr3_nt: TGTGCCAGCAGCTCGTGGACAGGGCGCGGCTACACCTTC
cdr3_aa: CASSSWTGRGYTF

v_call: TRBV25-1
clone_size: .
j_call: TRBJ1-2
d_call: .
cdr3_nt: TGTGCCAGCAGTGAAAATGTCGACTATGGCTACACCTTC
cdr3_aa: CASSENVDYGYTF

v_call: TRBV2
clone_size: .
j_call: TRBJ1-5
d_call: .
cdr3_nt: TGTGCCAGCAGCGCCGGCCAAGTCCAGCCCCAGCATTTT
cdr3_aa: CASSAGQVQPQHF

v_call: TRBV5-8
clone_size: .
j_call: TRBJ2-7
d_call: TRBD2
cdr3_nt: TGTGCCAGCAGCTCAAGACTCGCTAGCGGGAGAAATGACGAGCAGTACTTC
cdr3_aa: CASSSRLASGRNDEQYF

v_call: TRBV6-5
clone_size: .
j_call: TRBJ1-1
d_call: TRBD1
cdr3_nt: TGTGCCAGCAGTTACGGGACAGGGGGCCTGAACACTGAAGCTTTCTTT
cdr3_aa: CASSYGTGGLNTEAFF

v_call: TRBV23-1
clone_size: .
j_call: TRBJ1-1
d_call: .
cdr3_nt: TGCGCCAGCAACCGTGTAGAAGGCACTGAAGCTTTCTTT
cdr3_aa: CASNRVEGTEAFF

v_call: TRBV6-5
clone_size: .
j_call: TRBJ1-5
d_call: TRBD1
cdr3_nt: TGTGCCAGCAGGGGACAGGGAGGTTTACAGCCCCAGCATTTT
cdr3_aa: CASRGQGGLQPQHF

v_call: TRBV5-1
clone_size: .
j_call: TRBJ2-5
d_call: TRBD1
cdr3_nt: TGCGCCAGCGGGGACAGTCCTCAAGAGACCCAGTACTTC
cdr3_aa: CASGDSPQETQYF

v_call: TRBV6-1
clone_size: .
j_call: TRBJ2-7
d_call: .
cdr3_nt: TGTGCCAGCAGTGACGGGACCGCTATGGGCGAGCAGTACTTC
cdr3_aa: CASSDGTAMGEQYF

v_call: TRBV7-9
clone_size: many
j_call: TRBJ2-3
d_call: .
cdr3_nt: TGTGCCAGCAGCTCCGTCGTTGGGAGAGATACGCAGTATTTT
cdr3_aa: CASSSVVGRDTQYF

v_call: TRBV11-1
clone_size: .
j_call: TRBJ2-7
d_call: TRBD2
cdr3_nt: TGTGCCAGCAGCTTAGGAGCTAGCGGGAGTTTTTACGAGCAGTACTTC
cdr3_aa: CASSLGASGSFYEQYF

v_call: TRBV6-5
clone_size: .
j_call: TRBJ1-2
d_call: TRBD1
cdr3_nt: TGTGCCAGCAGCAGCAACGGGGACAGCCTCTATGGCTACACCTTC
cdr3_aa: CASSSNGDSLYGYTF

v_call: TRBV19
clone_size: .
j_call: TRBJ1-5
d_call: TRBD1
cdr3_nt: TGTGCCAGTACCAGGGCAGGGGGCTTTCAGCCCCAGCATTTT
cdr3_aa: CASTRAGGFQPQHF

v_call: TRBV3-1/TRBV3-2
clone_size: .
j_call: TRBJ1-3
d_call: .
cdr3_nt: TGTGCCAGCAGCCAAGATCTGTTAAGTGGAAACACCATATATTTT
cdr3_aa: CASSQDLLSGNTIYF

v_call: TRBV5-6
clone_size: .
j_call: TRBJ1-1
d_call: .
cdr3_nt: TGTGCCAGCAGCTTGGCAGGGTCCCCTACTGAAGCTTTCTTT
cdr3_aa: CASSLAGSPTEAFF

v_call: TRBV23-1
clone_size: .
j_call: TRBJ2-7
d_call: TRBD2
cdr3_nt: TGCGCCAGCAGTCATCCCGAGGAGGGGACTAGCGGCTATGAGGGATACGAGCAGTACTTC
cdr3_aa: CASSHPEEGTSGYEGYEQYF